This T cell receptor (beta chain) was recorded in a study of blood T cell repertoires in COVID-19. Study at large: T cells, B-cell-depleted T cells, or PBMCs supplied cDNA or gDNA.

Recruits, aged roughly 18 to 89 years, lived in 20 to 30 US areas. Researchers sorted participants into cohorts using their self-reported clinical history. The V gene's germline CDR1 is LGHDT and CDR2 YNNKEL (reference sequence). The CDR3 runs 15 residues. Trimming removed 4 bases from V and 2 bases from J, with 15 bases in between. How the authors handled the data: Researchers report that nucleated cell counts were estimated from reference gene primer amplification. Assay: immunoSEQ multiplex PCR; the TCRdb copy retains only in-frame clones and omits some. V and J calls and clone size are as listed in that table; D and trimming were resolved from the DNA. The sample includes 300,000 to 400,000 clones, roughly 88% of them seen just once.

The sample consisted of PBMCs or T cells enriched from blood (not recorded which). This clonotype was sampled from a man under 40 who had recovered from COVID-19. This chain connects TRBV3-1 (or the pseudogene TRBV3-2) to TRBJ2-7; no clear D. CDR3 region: CASSPQGGPPYEQYF. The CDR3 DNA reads TGTGCCAGCAGCCCTCAAGGTGGGCCCCCCTACGAGCAGTACTTC.